The T cell receptor beta chain described here comes from a study of T cell changes during pregnancy in multiple sclerosis. The CDR3 sequence is 16 residues long. V lost 2 bases to trimming and J lost 4 bases; unmatched junction nucleotides: 9. The germline CDR1 and CDR2 sequences are MNHEY and SVGAGI. Using immunoSEQ multiplex PCR, the repertoire was profiled, and TCRdb retains in-frame clones only, with some absent. Of over 60,000 clones listed, over 80% are singletons. This clonotype was sampled from a female donor with multiple sclerosis, enrolled in a pregnancy study. The chain couples TRBV6-5 to TRBJ1-2, with TRBD1 matching over 8 bases. The source material was peripheral blood, sampled in the first trimester of pregnancy. Here the CDR3 reads CASSYPAQGGGYGYTF. CDR3 in DNA: TGTGCCAGCAGTTACCCTGCACAGGGGGGCGGCTATGGCTACACCTTC.